This entry lists 22 T cell receptor beta chains sequenced from one sample in a study of shared clonotypes between healthy human individuals. Here immunoSEQ multiplex PCR was the method, and the copy in TCRdb shows in-frame clones only, minus some. The repertoire holds approximately 2,000,000 clones, 85% to 95% seen once, with approximately 0.41% in the top ten. The sample consisted of naive CD4+ T cells from PBMCs. As for subset: CD45RA+ positively selected. These receptors were collected from a young man in good health. Some clones in this sample may be carry-over from other donors' samples.

The rearrangement uses TRBV29-1 and TRBJ2-7, with 10 bases identical to TRBD1. Germline V gene data show CDR1 as SQVTM and CDR2 as ANQGSEA. The CDR3 covers 16 residues. With V trimmed by 0 bases and J by 3 bases, 8 bases remained unmatched. CDR3 residues: CSVEEIDRGRLYEQYF. DNA of the CDR3: TGCAGCGTTGAAGAAATAGACAGGGGGCGACTCTACGAGCAGTACTTC.

Turning to this clone: The sample has other DNA sequences that encode this CDR3 too. The chain couples TRBV9 to TRBJ1-2; D gene unclear. This CDR3 region has 13 residues. The ends were cut back, 0 bases at V and 0 bases at J, with 3 bases in the middle. Germline CDR1 is SGDLS and CDR2 is YYNGEE. The CDR3 spells CASSVGANYGYTF. The CDR3 nucleotides read TGTGCCAGCAGCGTAGGAGCTAACTATGGCTACACCTTC.

V gene TRBV28 combines with J gene TRBJ2-5; no reliable D call. Deletions cut 6 bases from V and 5 bases from J, with 13 bases between. Germline values: CDR1 MDHEN, CDR2 SYDVKM. The CDR3 loop spans 13 amino acids. CDR3 DNA sequence: TGTGCCAGCAGGGGCCGGGTAGTGGAGACCCAGTACTTC. Encoded protein: CASRGRVVETQYF.

The chain couples TRBV27 to TRBJ2-7; 8 bases line up with TRBD2. The CDR3 loop spans 19 amino acids. Germline CDR1 is MNHEY and CDR2 is SMNVEV (reference sequence). V dropped 2 bases and J dropped 4; count of bases not matched to a gene: 19. The CDR3 DNA follows: TGTGCCAGCAGTTTAATTGTCGTTGGGGTTAGCGGGAAAAGATACGAGCAGTACTTC. This sequence encodes CASSLIVVGVSGKRYEQYF.

J is TRBJ2-1 and V is TRBV19, with TRBD1 matching 7 bases. The CDR3 sequence is 13 residues long. The germline V gene encodes CDR1 LNHDA and CDR2 SQIVND (reference sequence). V was clipped by 7 bases and J by 9 bases; unmatched bases: 9. The CDR3 region is CASTITGDGEQFF. CDR3 nucleotide sequence: TGTGCCAGTACCATCACAGGGGATGGTGAGCAGTTCTTC.

J is TRBJ2-2 and V is TRBV4-2; TRBD2 agrees at 14 bases. After removal of 0 bases from V and 5 bases from J, the junction contained 8 bases not matched to a gene. The CDR3 length is 19 residues. In germline, CDR1 is LGHNA, CDR2 YNFKEQ. The CDR3 loop reads CASSQDRGLAGEKTGELFF. CDR3 DNA sequence: TGTGCCAGCAGCCAAGATAGGGGACTAGCGGGAGAGAAGACCGGGGAGCTGTTTTTT.

This rearrangement joins TRBV11-3 to TRBJ2-6, with a tentative D call TRBD2 (6 bases). V lost 3 bases, J lost 4 bases, and 13 bases lay in between. CDR3 length: 16 amino acids. Germline-derived CDR1 and CDR2 are SGHNT and YENEEA. CDR3 protein: CASSFSGLGGANVLTF. The CDR3 nucleotides read TGTGCCAGCAGCTTCAGCGGGTTGGGAGGGGCCAACGTCCTGACTTTC.

This chain connects TRBV10-3 to TRBJ1-1; D gene unclear. The germline V and J ends were trimmed by 3 bases and 0 bases, with 5 bases remaining between them. CDR3 length: 13 residues. In germline, CDR1 is ENHRY, CDR2 SYGVKD. This CDR3 is CAISDSVNTEAFF. The CDR3 DNA follows: TGTGCCATCAGTGACTCAGTGAACACTGAAGCTTTCTTT.

This clone was seen once. The chain links TRBV28 to TRBJ1-5, with D possibly matching TRBD1 (5 bases). Germline lookup yields CDR1 MDHEN and CDR2 SYDVKM. The CDR3 totals 18 residues. The V end lost 6 bases, the J end lost 4 bases, and 25 bases lay between the germline ends. This CDR3 reads CASRLPRGGWADNQPQHF. In DNA form, the CDR3 reads TGTGCCAGCAGACTCCCACGCGGGGGTTGGGCGGATAATCAGCCCCAGCATTTT.

The chain is built from TRBV7-2 and TRBJ1-5; D perhaps matches TRBD1 (6 bases). Deletions cut 1 base from V and 4 bases from J, with 14 bases between. CDR3 length: 16 amino acids. Germline lookup yields CDR1 SGHTA and CDR2 FQGNSA. CDR3 region: CASSLESYRDNQPQHF. CDR3 sequence (DNA): TGTGCCAGCAGCTTAGAATCGTACAGGGATAATCAGCCCCAGCATTTT.

The genes are TRBV7-8 and TRBJ2-7, with 11 bases fitting TRBD2. Germline CDR1 is SGHVS and CDR2 is FQNEAQ. V lost 4 bases, J lost 1 base, and 15 bases stayed unmatched. CDR3 length: 19 residues. The CDR3 DNA is TGTGCCAGCAGCTCTAAGCCCCCAGGACTAGCGGGCTTTTCCTACGAGCAGTACTTC. Encoded protein: CASSSKPPGLAGFSYEQYF.

V usage is TRBV10-2 and J usage is TRBJ1-5; no clear D gene. The CDR3 is made up of 13 amino acids. Germline CDR1 and CDR2: WSHSY and SAAADI. The V end lost 3 bases, the J end lost 1 base, and 4 bases lay between the germline ends. In DNA, the CDR3 is TGCGCCAGCAGTGACAGGAGCAATCAGCCCCAGCATTTT. Amino acid sequence: CASSDRSNQPQHF.

About this clone: Because the CDR3 is missing its conserved closing phenylalanine or tryptophan, this is likely a read error. V gene TRBV7-9 combines with J gene TRBJ1-1, with 11 bases lining up with TRBD1. This CDR3 has 15 amino acids. Germline V gene sequence: CDR1 SEHNR, CDR2 FQNEAQ (reference sequence). The V segment lost 9 bases and the J segment 6 bases; nucleotides outside the gene matches: 12. The CDR3 DNA reads TGTGCCAGAACCGGACAGGGGGCGTTAATGGCTGAAGCTTTCCTT. This gives the protein CARTGQGALMAEAFL.

Regarding this clone: Other DNA sequences from this sample encode an identical CDR3 as well. The chain employs TRBV2 and TRBJ1-5; D unresolved. In germline, CDR1 is SNHLY, CDR2 FYNNEI. V was trimmed by 7 bases and J by 0 bases, leaving 7 bases between them. The CDR3 has 13 residues. The DNA of the CDR3 is TGTGCCAGCAAGGACCGTAGCAATCAGCCCCAGCATTTT. Encoded protein: CASKDRSNQPQHF.

V is TRBV28 and J is TRBJ2-1; TRBD1 might be the D (6 bases). CDR1 and CDR2 (germline): MDHEN, SYDVKM. The CDR3 runs 13 residues. V lost 7 bases and J 9 bases, leaving 16 bases between the germline ends. CDR3 sequence reads: CASINRDTFEQFF. In DNA form, the CDR3 reads TGTGCCAGCATCAATCGGGACACGTTTGAGCAGTTCTTC.

Comment on this clone: Within the sample, other DNA sequences also encode this same CDR3. The chain carries TRBV10-3 and TRBJ2-7; D is unclear. The CDR3 extends over 13 amino acids. Looked up from germline, CDR1 is ENHRY and CDR2 is SYGVKD. The V end lost 0 bases, the J end lost 5 bases, and 8 bases lay between the germline ends. Here the CDR3 DNA reads TGTGCCATCAGTGAGTCCCCGGGTGACGAGCAGTACTTC. Translated, it gives CAISESPGDEQYF.

CDR3 DNA: TGTGCCAGCAGCGTAGTATCCAGCGGACATTACAATGAGCAGTTCTTC. Translating gives CASSVVSSGHYNEQFF. V usage is TRBV9 and J usage is TRBJ2-1, with D perhaps assigned TRBD1 or TRBD2 (5 bases each). The CDR3 is 16 residues long. CDR1 and CDR2 from the germline V gene are SGDLS and YYNGEE. Trimming removed 0 bases from V and 4 bases from J, with 14 bases in between.

V and J are TRBV6-6 and TRBJ1-5, with 9 nucleotides matching TRBD1. V gave up 5 bases and J gave up 10 bases; unmatched junction bases: 6. Looked up from germline, CDR1 is MNHNY and CDR2 is SVGAGI (reference sequence). This CDR3 comprises 13 residues. The CDR3 sequence: CASSDRGSSPQHF. The CDR3 nucleotides are TGTGCCAGCAGTGACAGGGGGTCGTCTCCCCAGCATTTT.

The chain uses TRBV20-1 and TRBJ2-5; unclear D gene. The CDR3 is made up of 10 amino acids. The V end was cut by 6 bases, the J end by 6 bases, with 8 bases between. Germline CDR1 is DFQATT and CDR2 is SNEGSKA (reference sequence). CDR3 sequence reads: CSAMNQTQYF. CDR3 nucleotide sequence: TGCAGTGCCATGAACCAGACCCAGTACTTC.

The V and J genes are TRBV28 and TRBJ2-3; perhaps TRBD1 as D (6 bases). V gave up 9 bases and J gave up 3 bases, with 16 bases separating them. The CDR3 consists of 14 residues. Germline values: CDR1 MDHEN, CDR2 SYDVKM. This CDR3 reads CASWRNRVTDTQYF. The CDR3, as DNA: TGTGCCAGTTGGCGGAACAGGGTGACAGATACGCAGTATTTT.

This rearrangement joins TRBV28 to TRBJ2-3; perhaps TRBD1 as D (6 bases). Germline assignment: CDR1 MDHEN and CDR2 SYDVKM. The CDR3 sequence is 17 residues long. The V and J ends lost 5 bases and 1 base respectively, with 19 bases between them. The CDR3 DNA sequence: TGTGCCAGCAGTACCTTTACAGGGAATGGGGGCACAGATACGCAGTATTTT. As protein: CASSTFTGNGGTDTQYF. The full variable domain, in which reference TRBV28 and TRBJ2-3 provide the parts outside the CDR3, is DVKVTQSSRYLVKRTGEKVFLECVQDMDHENMFWYRQDPGLGLRLIYFSYDVKMKEKGDIPEGYSVSREKKERFSLILESASTNQTSMYLCASSTFTGNGGTDTQYFGPGTRLTVL.

V and J are TRBV5-1 and TRBJ2-5; TRBD1 or TRBD2 may be the D gene (6 bases each). The V gene's germline CDR1 is SGHRS and CDR2 YFSETQ. V shed 4 bases and J shed 4 bases, with 17 bases lying between them. This CDR3 has 15 residues. The CDR3 sequence: CASSDPKGGSETQYF. CDR3 coding DNA: TGCGCCAGCAGCGACCCGAAGGGGGGATCAGAGACCCAGTACTTC.